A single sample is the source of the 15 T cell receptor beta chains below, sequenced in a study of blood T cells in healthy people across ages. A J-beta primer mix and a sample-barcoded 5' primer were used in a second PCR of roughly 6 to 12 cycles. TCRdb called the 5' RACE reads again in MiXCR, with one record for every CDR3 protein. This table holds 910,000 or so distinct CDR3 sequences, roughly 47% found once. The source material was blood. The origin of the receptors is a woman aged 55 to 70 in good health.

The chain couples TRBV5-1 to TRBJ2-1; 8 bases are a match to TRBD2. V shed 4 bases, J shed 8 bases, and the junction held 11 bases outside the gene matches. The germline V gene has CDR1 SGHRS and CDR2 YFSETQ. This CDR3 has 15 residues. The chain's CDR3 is CASSLSGISDDEQFF. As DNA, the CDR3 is TGCGCCAGCAGCCTTAGCGGGATCAGTGATGATGAGCAGTTCTTC.

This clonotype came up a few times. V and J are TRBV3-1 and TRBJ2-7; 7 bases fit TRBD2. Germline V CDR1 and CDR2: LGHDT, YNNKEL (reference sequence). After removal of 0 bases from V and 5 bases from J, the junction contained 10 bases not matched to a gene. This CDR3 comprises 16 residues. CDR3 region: CASSQDVTSEGNEQYF. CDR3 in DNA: TGTGCCAGCAGCCAAGACGTTACTAGCGAGGGGAACGAGCAGTACTTC.

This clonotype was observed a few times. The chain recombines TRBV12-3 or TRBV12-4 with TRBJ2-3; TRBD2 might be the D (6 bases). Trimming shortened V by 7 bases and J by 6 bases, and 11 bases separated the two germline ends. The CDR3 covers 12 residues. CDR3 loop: CASTKSGDTQYF. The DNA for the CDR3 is TGTGCCAGCACTAAAAGCGGGGATACGCAGTATTTT.

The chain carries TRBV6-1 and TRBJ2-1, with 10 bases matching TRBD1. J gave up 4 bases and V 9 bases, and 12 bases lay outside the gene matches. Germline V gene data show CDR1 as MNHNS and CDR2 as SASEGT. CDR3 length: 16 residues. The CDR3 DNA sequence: TGTGCCAGTAAGAGACCCGGGACAGGGGCGTACAATGAGCAGTTCTTC. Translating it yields CASKRPGTGAYNEQFF.

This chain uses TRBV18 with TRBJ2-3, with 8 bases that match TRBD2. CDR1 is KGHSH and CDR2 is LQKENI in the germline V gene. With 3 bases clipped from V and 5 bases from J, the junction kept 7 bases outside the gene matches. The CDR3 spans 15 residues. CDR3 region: CASSPSGSGGDTQYF. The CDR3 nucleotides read TGTGCCAGCTCACCGTCCGGGAGCGGGGGAGATACGCAGTATTTT.

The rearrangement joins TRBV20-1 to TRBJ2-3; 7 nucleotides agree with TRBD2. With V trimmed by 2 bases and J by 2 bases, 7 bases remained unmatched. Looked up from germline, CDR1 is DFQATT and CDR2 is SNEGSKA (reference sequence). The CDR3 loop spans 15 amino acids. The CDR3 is CSARSGAGSTDTQYF. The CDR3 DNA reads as TGCAGTGCTAGAAGCGGGGCGGGGTCCACAGATACGCAGTATTTT.

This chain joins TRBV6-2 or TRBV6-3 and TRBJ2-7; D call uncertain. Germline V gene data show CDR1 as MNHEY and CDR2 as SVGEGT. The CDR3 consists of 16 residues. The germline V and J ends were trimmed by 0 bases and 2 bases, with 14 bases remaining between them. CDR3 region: CASSYSSVRKAYEQYF. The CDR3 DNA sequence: TGTGCCAGCAGTTACTCGAGTGTTAGAAAGGCCTACGAGCAGTACTTC.

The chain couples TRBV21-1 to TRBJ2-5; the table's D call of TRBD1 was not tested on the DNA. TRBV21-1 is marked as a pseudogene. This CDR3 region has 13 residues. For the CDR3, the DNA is TGTGCCAGCAAACAGGCGGGGCAAGAGACCCAGTACTTC. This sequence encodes CASKQAGQETQYF.

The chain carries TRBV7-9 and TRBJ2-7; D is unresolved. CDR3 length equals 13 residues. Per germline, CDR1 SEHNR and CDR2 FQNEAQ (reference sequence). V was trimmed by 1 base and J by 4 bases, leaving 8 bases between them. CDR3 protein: CASSLDRLYEQYF. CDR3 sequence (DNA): TGTGCCAGCAGCTTAGATAGGCTTTACGAGCAGTACTTC. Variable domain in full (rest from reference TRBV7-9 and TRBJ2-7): DTGVSQNPRHKITKRGQNVTFRCDPISEHNRLYWYRQTLGQGPEFLTYFQNEAQLEKSRLLSDRFSAERPKGSFSTLEIQRTEQGDSAMYLCASSLDRLYEQYFGPGTRLTVT.

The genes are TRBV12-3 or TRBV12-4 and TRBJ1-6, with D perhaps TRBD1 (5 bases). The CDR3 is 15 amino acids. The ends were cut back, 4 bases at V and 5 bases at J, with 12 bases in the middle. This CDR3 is CASSSRDANNSPLHF. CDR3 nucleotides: TGTGCCAGCAGTTCCCGGGACGCCAATAATTCACCCCTCCACTTT.

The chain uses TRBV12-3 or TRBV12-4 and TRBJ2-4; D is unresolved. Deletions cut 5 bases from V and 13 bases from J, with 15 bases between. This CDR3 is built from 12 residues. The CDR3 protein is CASSKAPRLQYF. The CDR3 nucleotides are TGTGCCAGCAGTAAAGCCCCTCGACTGCAGTACTTC.

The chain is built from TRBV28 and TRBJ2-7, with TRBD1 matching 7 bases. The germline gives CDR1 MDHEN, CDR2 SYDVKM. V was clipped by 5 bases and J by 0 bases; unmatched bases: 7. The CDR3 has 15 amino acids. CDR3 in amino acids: CASSHRGRSSYEQYF. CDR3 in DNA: TGTGCCAGCAGTCACAGGGGCAGAAGCTCCTACGAGCAGTACTTC.

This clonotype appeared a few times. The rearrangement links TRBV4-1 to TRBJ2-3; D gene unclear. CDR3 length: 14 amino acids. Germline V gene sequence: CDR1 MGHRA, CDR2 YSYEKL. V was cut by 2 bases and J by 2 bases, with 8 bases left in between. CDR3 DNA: TGCGCCAGCAGCCAACCTCAGATCACAGATACGCAGTATTTT. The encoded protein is CASSQPQITDTQYF.

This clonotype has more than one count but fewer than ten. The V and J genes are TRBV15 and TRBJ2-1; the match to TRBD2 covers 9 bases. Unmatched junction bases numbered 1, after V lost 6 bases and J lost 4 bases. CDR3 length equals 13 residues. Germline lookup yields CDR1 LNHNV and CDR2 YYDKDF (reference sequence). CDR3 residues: CATRAGGYNEQFF. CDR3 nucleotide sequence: TGTGCCACCAGAGCGGGAGGTTACAATGAGCAGTTCTTC. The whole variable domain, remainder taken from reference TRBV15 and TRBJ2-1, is DAMVIQNPRYQVTQFGKPVTLSCSQTLNHNVMYWYQQKSSQAPKLLFHYYDKDFNNEADTPDNFQSRRPNTSFCFLDIRSPGLGDTAMYLCATRAGGYNEQFFGPGTRLTVL.

The CDR3 DNA is TGTGCCAGCAGCCACGGGATGTCCTATGGCTACACCTTC. Its translation is CASSHGMSYGYTF. V gene TRBV27 combines with J gene TRBJ1-2, with unresolved D. Germline V lookup: CDR1 MNHEY, CDR2 SMNVEV (reference sequence). The CDR3 is 13 amino acids. Trimming removed 6 bases from V and 4 bases from J, with 12 bases in between.